The clone carrying this T cell receptor beta chain was detected only once. Its antigen remains unknown. Vbeta (60) and Jbeta (13) primers were used in the PCR. Repertoires were generated with immunoSEQ multiplex PCR, while TCRdb's copy carries only in-frame clones and drops some. Of 150,000 to 200,000 clones listed, over 75% were seen once; the top ten hold approximately 1.6%. Donors counted as nominally healthy when sampled, yet unrecorded immune exposures were likely. CDR3 length: 13 residues. CDR1 and CDR2 from the germline V gene are SNHLY and FYNNEI. Deletions cut 8 bases from V and 2 bases from J, with 13 bases between. This entry comes from a study of cytomegalovirus exposure and HLA in healthy donors. Study-wide results and caveats: Follow-up analysis later connected one missense variant in DCLRE1C with trimming of TCR beta V- and J-genes. In an earlier analysis, about 90% or about 30%: the productive usage of most TCR beta V segments.

This TCR was sampled from a woman aged 25 to 39 in good health and CMV-seronegative. Material for sequencing was PBMCs. The rearrangement uses TRBV2 and TRBJ2-7; D is possibly TRBD1 (6 bases). In DNA, the CDR3 is TGTGCCAGCCAAGGGGCAGGGGCCTACGAGCAGTACTTC. It encodes CASQGAGAYEQYF.